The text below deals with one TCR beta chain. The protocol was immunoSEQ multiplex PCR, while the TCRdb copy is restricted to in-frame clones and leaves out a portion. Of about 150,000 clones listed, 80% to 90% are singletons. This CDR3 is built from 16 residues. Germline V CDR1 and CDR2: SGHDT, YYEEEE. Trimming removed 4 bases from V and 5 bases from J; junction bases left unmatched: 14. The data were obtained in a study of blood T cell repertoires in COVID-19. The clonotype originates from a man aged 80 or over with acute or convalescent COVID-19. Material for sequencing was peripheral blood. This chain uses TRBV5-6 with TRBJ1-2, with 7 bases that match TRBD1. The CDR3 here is CASSQPGTELWYGYTF. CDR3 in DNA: TGTGCCAGCAGCCAACCCGGGACAGAGTTGTGGTATGGCTACACCTTC.